This entry features one T cell receptor (beta chain) sequence. Sequencing used immunoSEQ multiplex PCR; TCRdb keeps in-frame clones, though not all of them. This repertoire shows approximately 200,000 clones, 80% to 90% found once; its top ten account for 10%. The source of the sample is a study of blood T cell repertoires in COVID-19. In germline, CDR1 is MRHNA, CDR2 SNTAGT. Trimming shortened V by 3 bases and J by 4 bases, and 13 bases separated the two germline ends. The CDR3 length is 15 residues. V is TRBV6-4 and J is TRBJ2-1; TRBD1 might be the D (6 bases). Input material: PBMCs or T cells enriched from blood (not recorded which). The clonotype comes from a man between 18 and 29 years old with acute COVID-19. The CDR3 DNA is TGTGCCAGCAGTGAACAGGGTTATGGATACAATGAGCAGTTCTTC. Protein product: CASSEQGYGYNEQFF.